This T cell receptor (beta chain) was sequenced for a study of shared T cell receptors in the human thymus. Using immunoSEQ multiplex PCR, the repertoire was profiled, and TCRdb retains in-frame clones only, with some absent. The table records approximately 730,000 clones, approximately 83% of them present only once. Trimming took 4 bases from V and 3 from J; bases not matched to a gene: 6. Per germline, CDR1 GTSNPN and CDR2 SVGIG (reference sequence). The CDR3 sequence is 14 residues long. The data also belong to a second study, concerning human thymus T cells.

The chain carries TRBV30 and TRBJ1-3; 7 bases are shared with TRBD1. Sample: thymocytes. This receptor was obtained from a girl under three years old with a congenital heart defect. DNA of the CDR3: TGTGCCTGGACTGCCAGGGGGGTTGGAAACACCATATATTTT. Translating it yields CAWTARGVGNTIYF.